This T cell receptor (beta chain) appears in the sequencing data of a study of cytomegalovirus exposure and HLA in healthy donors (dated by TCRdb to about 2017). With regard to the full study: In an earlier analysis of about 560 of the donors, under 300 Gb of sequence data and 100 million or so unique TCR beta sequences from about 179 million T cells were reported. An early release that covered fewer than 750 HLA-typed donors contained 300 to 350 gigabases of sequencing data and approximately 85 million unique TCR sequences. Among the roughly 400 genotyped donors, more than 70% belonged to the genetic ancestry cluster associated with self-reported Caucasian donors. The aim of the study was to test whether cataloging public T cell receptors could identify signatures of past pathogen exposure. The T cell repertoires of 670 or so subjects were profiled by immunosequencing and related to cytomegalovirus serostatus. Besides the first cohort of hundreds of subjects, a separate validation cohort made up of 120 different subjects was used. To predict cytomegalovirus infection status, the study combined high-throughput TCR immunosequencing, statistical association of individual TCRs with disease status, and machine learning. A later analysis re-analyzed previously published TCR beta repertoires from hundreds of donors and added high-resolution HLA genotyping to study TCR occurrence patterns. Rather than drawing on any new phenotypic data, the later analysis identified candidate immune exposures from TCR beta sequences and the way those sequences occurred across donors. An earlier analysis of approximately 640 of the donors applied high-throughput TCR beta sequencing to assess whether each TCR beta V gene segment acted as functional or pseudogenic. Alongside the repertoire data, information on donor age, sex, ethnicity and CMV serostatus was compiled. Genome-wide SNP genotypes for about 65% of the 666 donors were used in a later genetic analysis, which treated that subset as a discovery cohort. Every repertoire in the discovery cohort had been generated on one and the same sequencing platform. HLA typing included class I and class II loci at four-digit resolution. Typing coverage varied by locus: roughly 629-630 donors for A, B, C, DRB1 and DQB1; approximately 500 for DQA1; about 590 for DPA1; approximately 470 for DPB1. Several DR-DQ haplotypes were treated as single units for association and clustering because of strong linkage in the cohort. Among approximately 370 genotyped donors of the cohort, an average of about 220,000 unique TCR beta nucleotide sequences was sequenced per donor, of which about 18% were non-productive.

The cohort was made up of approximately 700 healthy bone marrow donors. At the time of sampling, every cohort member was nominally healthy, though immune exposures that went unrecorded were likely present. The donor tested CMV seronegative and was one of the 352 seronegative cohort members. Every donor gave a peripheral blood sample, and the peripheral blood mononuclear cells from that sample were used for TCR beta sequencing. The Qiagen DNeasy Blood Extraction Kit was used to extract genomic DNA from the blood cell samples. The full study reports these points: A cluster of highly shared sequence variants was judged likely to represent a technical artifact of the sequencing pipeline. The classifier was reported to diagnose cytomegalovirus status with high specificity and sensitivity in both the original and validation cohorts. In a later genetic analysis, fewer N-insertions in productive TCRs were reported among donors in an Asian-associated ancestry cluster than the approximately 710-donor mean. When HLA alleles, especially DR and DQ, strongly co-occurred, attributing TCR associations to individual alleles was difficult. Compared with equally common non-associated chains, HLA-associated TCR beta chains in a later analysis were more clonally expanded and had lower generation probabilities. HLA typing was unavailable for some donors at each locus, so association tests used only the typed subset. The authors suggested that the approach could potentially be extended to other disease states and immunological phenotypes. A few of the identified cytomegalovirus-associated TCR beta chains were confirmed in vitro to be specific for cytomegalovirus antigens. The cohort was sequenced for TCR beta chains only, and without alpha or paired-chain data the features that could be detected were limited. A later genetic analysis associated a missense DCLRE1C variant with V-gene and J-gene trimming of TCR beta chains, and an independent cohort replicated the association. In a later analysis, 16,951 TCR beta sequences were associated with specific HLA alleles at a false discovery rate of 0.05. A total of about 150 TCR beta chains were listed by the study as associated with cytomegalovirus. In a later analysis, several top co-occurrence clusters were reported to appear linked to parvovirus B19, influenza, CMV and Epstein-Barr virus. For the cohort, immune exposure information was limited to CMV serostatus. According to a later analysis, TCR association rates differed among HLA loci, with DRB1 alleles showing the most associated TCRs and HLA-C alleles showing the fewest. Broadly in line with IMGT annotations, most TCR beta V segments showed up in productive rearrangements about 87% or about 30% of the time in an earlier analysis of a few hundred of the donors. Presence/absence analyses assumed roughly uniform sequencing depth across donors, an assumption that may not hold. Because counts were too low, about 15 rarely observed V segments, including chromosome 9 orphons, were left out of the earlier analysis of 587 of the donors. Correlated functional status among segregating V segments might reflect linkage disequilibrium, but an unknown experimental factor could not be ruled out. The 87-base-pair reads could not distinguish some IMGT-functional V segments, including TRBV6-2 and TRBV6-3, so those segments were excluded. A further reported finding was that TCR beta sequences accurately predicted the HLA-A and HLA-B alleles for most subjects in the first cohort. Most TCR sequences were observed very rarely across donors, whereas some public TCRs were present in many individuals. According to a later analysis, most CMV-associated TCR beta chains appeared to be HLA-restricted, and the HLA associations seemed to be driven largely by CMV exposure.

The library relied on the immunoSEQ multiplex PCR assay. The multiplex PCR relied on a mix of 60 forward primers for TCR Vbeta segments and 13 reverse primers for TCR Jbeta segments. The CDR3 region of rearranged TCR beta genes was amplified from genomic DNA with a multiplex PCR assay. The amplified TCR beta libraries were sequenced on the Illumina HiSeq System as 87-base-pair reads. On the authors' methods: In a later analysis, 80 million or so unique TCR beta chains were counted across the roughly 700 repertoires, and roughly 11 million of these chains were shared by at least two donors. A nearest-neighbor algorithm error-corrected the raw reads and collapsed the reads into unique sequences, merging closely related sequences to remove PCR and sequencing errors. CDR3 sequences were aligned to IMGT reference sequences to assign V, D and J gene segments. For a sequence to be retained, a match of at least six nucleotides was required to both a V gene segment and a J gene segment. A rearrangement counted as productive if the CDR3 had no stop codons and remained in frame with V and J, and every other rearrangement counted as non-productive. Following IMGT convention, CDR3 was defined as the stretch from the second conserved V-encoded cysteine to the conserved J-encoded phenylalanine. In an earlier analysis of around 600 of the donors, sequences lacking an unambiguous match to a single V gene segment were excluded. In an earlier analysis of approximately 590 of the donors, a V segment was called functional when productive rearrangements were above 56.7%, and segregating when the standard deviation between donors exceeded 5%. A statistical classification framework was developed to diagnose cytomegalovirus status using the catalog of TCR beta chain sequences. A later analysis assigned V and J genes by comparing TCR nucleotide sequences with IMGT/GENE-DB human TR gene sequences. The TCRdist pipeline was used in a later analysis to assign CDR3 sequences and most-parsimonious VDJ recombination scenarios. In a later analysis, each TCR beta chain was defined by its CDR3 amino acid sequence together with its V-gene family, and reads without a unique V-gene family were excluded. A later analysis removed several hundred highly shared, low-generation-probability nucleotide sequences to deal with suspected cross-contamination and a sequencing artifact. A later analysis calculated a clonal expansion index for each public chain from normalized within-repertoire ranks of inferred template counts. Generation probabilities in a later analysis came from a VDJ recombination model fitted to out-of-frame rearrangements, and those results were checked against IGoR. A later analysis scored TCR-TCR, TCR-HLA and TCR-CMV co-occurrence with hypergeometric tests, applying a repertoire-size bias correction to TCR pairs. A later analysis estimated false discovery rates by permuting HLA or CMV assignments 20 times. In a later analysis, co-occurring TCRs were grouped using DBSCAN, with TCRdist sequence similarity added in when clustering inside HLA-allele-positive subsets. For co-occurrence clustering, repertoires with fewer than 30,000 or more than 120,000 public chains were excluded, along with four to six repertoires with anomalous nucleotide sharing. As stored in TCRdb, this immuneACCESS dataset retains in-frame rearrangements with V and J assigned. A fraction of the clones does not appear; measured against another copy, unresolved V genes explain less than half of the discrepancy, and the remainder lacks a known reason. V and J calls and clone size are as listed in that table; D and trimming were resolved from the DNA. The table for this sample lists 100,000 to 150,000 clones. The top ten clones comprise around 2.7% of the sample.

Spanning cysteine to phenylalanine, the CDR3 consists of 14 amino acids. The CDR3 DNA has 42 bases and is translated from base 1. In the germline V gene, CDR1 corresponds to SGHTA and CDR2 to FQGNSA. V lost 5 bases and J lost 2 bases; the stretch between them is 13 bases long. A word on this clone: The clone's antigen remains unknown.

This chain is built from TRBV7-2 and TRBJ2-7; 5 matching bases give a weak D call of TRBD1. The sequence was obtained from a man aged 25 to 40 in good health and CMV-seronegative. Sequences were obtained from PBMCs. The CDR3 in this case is CASSRGRDTYEQYF. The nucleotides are TGTGCCAGCAGCAGGGGCAGGGATACCTACGAGCAGTACTTC.